The 27 T cell receptor beta chains reported below all come from one sample, sequenced in a study of T cell repertoires in cytomegalovirus infection (dated by TCRdb to between 2019 and 2020). This sample was sequenced with an Illumina HiSeq 1500. TCRdb handled the public reads itself, with Q25 trimming in fastp and clone calling in MiXCR, and kept productive beta chains. Here each entry gathers all rows of one CDR3 protein and keeps the most common genes and DNA. The sample table shows roughly 800,000 distinct CDR3 sequences, and roughly 28% are seen once. Jointly, the top ten make up over 10% of the sample. The treatment or condition label of this sample denotes: in vitro stimulation with specific CMV peptide epitopes to enrich CMV-specific T cells. These receptors' antigens are unknown. Sequenced material: cultured CD8+ T cells from PBMCs, taken from culture after CMV antigen stimulation. These receptors originate from a human donor in good health (CMV status not recorded). Some clones in this sample may be carry-over from other donors' samples.

The chain combines TRBV29-1 with TRBJ2-2; the match to TRBD1 covers 9 bases. Germline V lookup: CDR1 SQVTM, CDR2 ANQGSEA. The V and J ends lost 2 bases and 5 bases, in that order; junction bases with no gene match: 9. The CDR3 contains 16 residues. CDR3: CSVETTGGLGTGELFF. CDR3 coding DNA: TGCAGCGTTGAAACTACAGGGGGCTTAGGTACCGGGGAGCTGTTTTTT.

This clonotype appeared many times. The V call is TRBV12-5, the J call TRBJ2-5; 8 bases fit TRBD1. V lost 3 bases and J lost 2; bases outside the gene matches: 11. The CDR3 runs 17 residues. The germline V gene encodes CDR1 LGHNT and CDR2 FRNRAP. The CDR3: CASGFGTEGQEQETQYF. The DNA of the CDR3 is TGTGCTAGTGGTTTCGGTACGGAGGGACAGGAACAAGAGACCCAGTACTTC.

This chain uses TRBV28 with TRBJ1-4; D may be TRBD1 (6 bases). The length of the CDR3 is 15 residues. The germline CDR1 and CDR2 sequences are MDHEN and SYDVKM. Between the trimmed V and J ends, which lost 6 bases and 6 bases, there was a span of 17 bases. CDR3 sequence: CASSPGARWDEKLFF. The CDR3 DNA is TGTGCCAGCAGCCCGGGGGCGCGATGGGATGAAAAACTGTTTTTT.

The chain recombines TRBV2 with TRBJ2-7, with D maybe TRBD1 (5 bases). The CDR3 is made up of 14 amino acids. Trimming took 0 bases from V and 3 from J, leaving 9 bases between them. Germline CDR1 and CDR2: SNHLY and FYNNEI. The CDR3 loop reads CASSEAVQGYEQYV. The CDR3 DNA is TGTGCCAGCAGTGAAGCTGTTCAGGGCTACGAGCAGTACGTC.

Ten or more counts support this clonotype. The chain couples TRBV7-8 to TRBJ1-4; D is unclear. Deletions cut 5 bases from V and 6 bases from J, with 25 bases between. Germline V gene lookup returns CDR1 SGHVS and CDR2 FQNEAQ. The CDR3 spans 18 residues. Here the CDR3 DNA reads TGTGCCAGCAGCCGTTATACCCTAGGACCCGCGGCCGATGAAAAACTGTTTTTT. Translated: CASSRYTLGPAADEKLFF.

Only a few counts were recorded for this clonotype. This rearrangement joins TRBV5-4 to TRBJ1-1, with D maybe TRBD1 (6 bases). V was clipped by 3 bases and J by 4 bases, with 19 bases between them. Germline V lookup: CDR1 SGHNT, CDR2 YYREEE (reference sequence). This CDR3 region has 16 residues. CDR3 sequence reads: CASSWGVQGTLTEAFF. As DNA, the CDR3 is TGTGCCAGCAGCTGGGGGGTACAGGGCACCCTCACTGAAGCTTTCTTT. Variable domain in full (rest from reference TRBV5-4 and TRBJ1-1): ETGVTQSPTHLIKTRGQQVTLRCSSQSGHNTVSWYQQALGQGPQFIFQYYREEENGRGNFPPRFSGLQFPNYSSELNVNALELDDSALYLCASSWGVQGTLTEAFFGQGTRLTVV.

V is TRBV11-3 and J is TRBJ2-1; D assignment may be TRBD1 or TRBD2 (5 bases each). The CDR3 loop spans 12 amino acids. V was cut by 5 bases and J by 8 bases, with 10 bases left in between. Germline V CDR1 and CDR2: SGHNT, YENEEA. The CDR3 DNA reads TGTGCCAGCAGCGGGGGTGGGGATGAGCAGTTCTTC. Translating it yields CASSGGGDEQFF.

This clonotype was recorded a few times. This sequence joins TRBV6-6 and TRBJ2-3, with D possibly TRBD2 on 6 matching bases. V dropped 4 bases and J dropped 2 bases, with 22 bases sitting between them. There are 18 residues in the CDR3. Germline assignment: CDR1 MNHNY and CDR2 SVGAGI (reference sequence). Written as DNA, the CDR3 is TGTGCCAGCAGTTTTGCCGTTGGCGGGGATGTGGCCACAGATACGCAGTATTTT. Its protein is CASSFAVGGDVATDTQYF.

The rearrangement joins TRBV6-1 to TRBJ2-2, with 7 bases matching TRBD1. The ends lost 8 bases at V and 2 bases at J; junction bases unmatched: 8. The CDR3 runs 15 residues. Germline lookup yields CDR1 MNHNS and CDR2 SASEGT. The CDR3 coding sequence is TGTGCCAGCGGACCACAGGGGTCCAACACCGGGGAGCTGTTTTTT. Amino acid sequence: CASGPQGSNTGELFF.

The V call is TRBV9, the J call TRBJ1-2; the D gene is possibly TRBD1 (5 bases). This CDR3 region has 15 residues. V was trimmed by 5 bases and J by 3 bases, leaving 17 bases between them. Germline V gene lookup returns CDR1 SGDLS and CDR2 YYNGEE. The CDR3 bases are TGTGCCAGCAGTTCGGGGCAGGAGACAGACTATGGCTACACCTTC. Translating it yields CASSSGQETDYGYTF.

V and J are TRBV7-8 and TRBJ1-2, with D perhaps matching TRBD1 (5 bases). CDR3 length equals 14 residues. CDR1 and CDR2 from the germline V gene are SGHVS and FQNEAQ. Trimming stripped 6 bases from V and 1 base from J, with 12 bases between. CDR3 loop: CASSPGGVNYGYTF. In nucleotides, the CDR3 is TGTGCCAGCAGTCCCGGGGGGGTTAACTATGGCTACACCTTC.

The J gene is TRBJ1-2, the V gene TRBV7-9; no reliable D call. CDR1 SEHNR and CDR2 FQNEAQ come from the germline V gene (reference sequence). Trimming stripped 3 bases from V and 7 bases from J, with 12 bases between. The CDR3 runs to 13 residues. CDR3 region: CASSFGDATGYTF. The CDR3 coding sequence is TGTGCCAGCAGCTTTGGGGATGCAACTGGCTACACCTTC.

The chain links TRBV19 to TRBJ2-1; weak D call: TRBD2 (6 bases). The CDR3 runs to 16 residues. V was clipped by 5 bases and J by 2 bases, with 16 bases between them. Germline V gene lookup returns CDR1 LNHDA and CDR2 SQIVND (reference sequence). The CDR3 protein is CASSLGEAGPYNEQFF. The CDR3 nucleotides read TGTGCCAGTAGTCTGGGGGAGGCAGGCCCCTACAATGAGCAGTTCTTC. The whole variable domain, filled in from reference TRBV19 and TRBJ2-1, reads DGGITQSPKYLFRKEGQNVTLSCEQNLNHDAMYWYRQDPGQGLRLIYYSQIVNDFQKGDIAEGYSVSREKKESFPLTVTSAQKNPTAFYLCASSLGEAGPYNEQFFGPGTRLTVL.

In this sample, this clonotype turned up many times. The chain joins TRBV7-6 to TRBJ2-5; D unresolved. The CDR3 covers 13 residues. V was cut by 0 bases and J by 5 bases, with 7 bases left in between. The germline V gene has CDR1 SGHVS and CDR2 FNYEAQ. DNA of the CDR3: TGTGCCAGCAGCTTAGCGAGGATTGAGACCCAGTACTTC. Its translation: CASSLARIETQYF.

V is TRBV6-5 and J is TRBJ2-2; the match to TRBD1 covers 12 bases. Germline V gives CDR1 MNHEY, CDR2 SVGAGI. CDR3 length equals 15 residues. Trimming took 4 bases from V and 7 from J; bases not matched to a gene: 4. DNA for the CDR3: TGTGCCAGCAGTTGGGGACAGGGGGCAATCGGGGAGCTGTTTTTT. Encoded protein: CASSWGQGAIGELFF.

This clonotype was recorded once. The chain uses TRBV14 and TRBJ2-7; D is uncertain. The CDR3 loop spans 14 amino acids. V was trimmed by 1 base and J by 2 bases, leaving 9 bases between them. Per the germline V gene, CDR1 is SGHDN and CDR2 is FVKESK. CDR3 loop: CASSQAVGPYEQYF. The CDR3 nucleotides are TGTGCCAGCAGCCAAGCTGTGGGCCCCTACGAGCAGTACTTC.

The CDR3, as DNA: TGTGCCAGCAGTTTCGGCAGGGACTCCTACGAGCAGTACTTC. It is translated as CASSFGRDSYEQYF. V and J are TRBV27 and TRBJ2-7; TRBD1 might be the D (5 bases). Germline V gene lookup returns CDR1 MNHEY and CDR2 SMNVEV (reference sequence). The V end lost 3 bases, the J end lost 0 bases, and 9 bases lay between the germline ends. The length of the CDR3 is 14 residues.

J is TRBJ1-1 and V is TRBV7-9, with 7 bases fitting TRBD1. The CDR3 is 14 amino acids. Losses at the gene ends were 4 bases for V and 4 bases for J; bases not matched to a gene: 6. Germline lookup yields CDR1 SEHNR and CDR2 FQNEAQ (reference sequence). CDR3 amino acids: CASSSTGIGTEAFF. The CDR3 coding sequence is TGTGCCAGCAGCTCGACAGGGATAGGCACTGAAGCTTTCTTT. Combining the CDR3 with reference TRBV7-9 and TRBJ1-1 gives the whole variable domain DTGVSQNPRHKITKRGQNVTFRCDPISEHNRLYWYRQTLGQGPEFLTYFQNEAQLEKSRLLSDRFSAERPKGSFSTLEIQRTEQGDSAMYLCASSSTGIGTEAFFGQGTRLTVV.

V gene TRBV10-3 combines with J gene TRBJ2-2; the D gene could be TRBD1 or TRBD2 (5 bases each). The germline CDR1 and CDR2 sequences are ENHRY and SYGVKD. V lost 10 bases, J lost 0 bases, and 30 bases lay in between. CDR3 length: 20 amino acids. CDR3 coding DNA: TGTGCCACCTGGGACCGGGATCCCACCTTGTTCCTTGCGAACACCGGGGAGCTGTTTTTT. Encoded protein: CATWDRDPTLFLANTGELFF.

The chain employs TRBV12-3 or TRBV12-4 and TRBJ2-5; 8 bases map to TRBD2. The CDR3 is made up of 15 amino acids. V shed 7 bases, J shed 4 bases, and the junction held 11 bases outside the gene matches. The CDR3 protein is CASTLQRGPIETQYF. CDR3 DNA: TGTGCCAGCACCCTTCAGCGGGGGCCTATAGAGACCCAGTACTTC.

J is TRBJ1-4 and V is TRBV5-1; D is unresolved. V was trimmed by 4 bases and J by 0 bases, leaving 16 bases between them. CDR1 SGHRS and CDR2 YFSETQ come from the germline V gene. The CDR3 has 17 residues. The CDR3 nucleotides are TGCGCCAGCAGCACGACCGGTAAAGTTGCAACTAATGAAAAACTGTTTTTT. Encoded protein: CASSTTGKVATNEKLFF.

As to this clonotype: A read error may explain this, as a much larger clone is one base away. The chain links TRBV7-6 to TRBJ1-1, with 9 bases that match TRBD1. The CDR3 consists of 14 residues. Trimming took 6 bases from V and 1 from J; bases not matched to a gene: 3. Germline V gene sequence: CDR1 SGHVS, CDR2 FNYEAQ. CDR3 loop: CASRETGGNTEAFF. The CDR3 nucleotides are TGTGCCAGCAGGGAGACAGGGGGGAACACTGAAGCTTTCTTT.

The V gene is TRBV5-1, the J gene TRBJ2-7; TRBD2 is a possible D gene (6 bases). The V gene lost 0 bases and the J gene lost 6 bases, with 13 bases spanning the gap. CDR3 length: 14 residues. Per the germline V gene, CDR1 is SGHRS and CDR2 is YFSETQ. In DNA, the CDR3 is TGCGCCAGCAGCTTGGATTGGGGGGTGAGCGAGCAGTACTTC. Amino acids: CASSLDWGVSEQYF.

A few counts support this clonotype. The chain links TRBV19 to TRBJ2-7, with unresolved D. The CDR3 totals 15 residues. Germline V gene sequence: CDR1 LNHDA, CDR2 SQIVND (reference sequence). V lost 6 bases and J 4 bases, leaving 19 bases between the germline ends. The CDR3 nucleotides are TGTGCCAGTAGCCTTAGGGCGAATGGGGTATACGAGCAGTACGTC. Its protein product is CASSLRANGVYEQYV.

This clonotype was recorded at least ten times. This chain's CDR3 is CASSLGLVFNEQYF. DNA of the CDR3: TGTGCCAGCAGCTTAGGACTAGTCTTCAACGAGCAGTACTTC. This chain connects TRBV7-8 to TRBJ2-7, with D possibly being TRBD2 (6 bases). V dropped 1 base and J dropped 5 bases, with 12 bases sitting between them. CDR1 and CDR2 from the germline V gene are SGHVS and FQNEAQ. This CDR3 is 14 amino acids long.

CDR3 coding DNA: TGTGCCAGCAGTGATACAGGGGATGGGAATGAGCAGTTCTTC. Amino acid sequence: CASSDTGDGNEQFF. The V and J genes are TRBV12-3 or TRBV12-4 and TRBJ2-1, with 7 bases identical to TRBD1. J gave up 7 bases and V 5 bases, and 8 bases lay outside the gene matches. There are 14 residues in the CDR3.

The chain joins TRBV7-9 to TRBJ1-1; tentatively, D is TRBD1 (6 bases). Trimming shortened V by 2 bases and J by 5 bases, and 21 bases separated the two germline ends. The CDR3 is 17 amino acids. CDR1 is SEHNR and CDR2 is FQNEAQ in the germline V gene (reference sequence). CDR3 coding DNA: TGTGCCAGCAGCTTAAGGGGGGAGGGGGGCATGCGGACTGAAGCTTTCTTT. This translates into CASSLRGEGGMRTEAFF.